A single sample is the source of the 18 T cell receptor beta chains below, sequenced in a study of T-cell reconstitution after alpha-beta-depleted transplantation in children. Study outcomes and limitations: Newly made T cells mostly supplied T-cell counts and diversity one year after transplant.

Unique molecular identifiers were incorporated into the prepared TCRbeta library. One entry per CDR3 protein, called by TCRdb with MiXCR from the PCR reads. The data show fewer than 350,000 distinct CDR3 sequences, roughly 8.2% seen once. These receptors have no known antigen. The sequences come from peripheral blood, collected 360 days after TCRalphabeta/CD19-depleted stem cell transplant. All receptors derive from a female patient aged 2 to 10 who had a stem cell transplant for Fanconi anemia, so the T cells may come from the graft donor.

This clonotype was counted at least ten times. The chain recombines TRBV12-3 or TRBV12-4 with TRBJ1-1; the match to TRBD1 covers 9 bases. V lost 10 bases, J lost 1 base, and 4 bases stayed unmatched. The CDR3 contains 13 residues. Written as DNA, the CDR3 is TGTGCCAACCGGGACAGGGAGAACACTGAAGCTTTCTTT. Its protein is CANRDRENTEAFF.

The CDR3 loop reads CSVFDRVRTEAFF. The CDR3 DNA follows: TGCAGCGTTTTCGACAGGGTAAGGACTGAAGCTTTCTTT. V is TRBV29-1 and J is TRBJ1-1, with 7 bases fitting TRBD1. V dropped 5 bases and J dropped 5; count of bases not matched to a gene: 8. Per the germline V gene, CDR1 is SQVTM and CDR2 is ANQGSEA. CDR3 size: 13 residues.

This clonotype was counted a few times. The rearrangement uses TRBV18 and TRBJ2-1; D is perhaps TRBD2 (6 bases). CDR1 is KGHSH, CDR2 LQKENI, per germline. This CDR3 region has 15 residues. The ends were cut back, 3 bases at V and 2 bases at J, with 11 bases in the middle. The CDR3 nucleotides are TGTGCCAGCTCACCTAGCGGAAGTCCCTACAATGAGCAGTTCTTC. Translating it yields CASSPSGSPYNEQFF.

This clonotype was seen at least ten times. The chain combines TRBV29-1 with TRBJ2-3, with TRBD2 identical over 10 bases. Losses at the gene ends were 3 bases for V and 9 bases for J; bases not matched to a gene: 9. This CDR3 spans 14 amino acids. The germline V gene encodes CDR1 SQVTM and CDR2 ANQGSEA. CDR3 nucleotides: TGCAGCGTTGATCTAGCGGGGGCGGGGGAGACGCAGTATTTT. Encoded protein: CSVDLAGAGETQYF.

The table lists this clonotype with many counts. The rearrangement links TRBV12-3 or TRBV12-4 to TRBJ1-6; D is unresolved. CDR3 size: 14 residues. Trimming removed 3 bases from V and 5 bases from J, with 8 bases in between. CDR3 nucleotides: TGTGCCAGCAGTTTGGGTCGGAATAATTCACCCCTCCACTTT. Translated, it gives CASSLGRNNSPLHF.

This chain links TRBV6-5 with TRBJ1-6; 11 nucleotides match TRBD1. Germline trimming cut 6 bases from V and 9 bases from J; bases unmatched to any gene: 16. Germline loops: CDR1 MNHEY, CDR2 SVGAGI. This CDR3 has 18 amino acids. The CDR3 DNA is TGTGCCAGCAGCCTCTGGACAGGGGGCTTAGGAAATCGTTCACCCCTCCACTTT. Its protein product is CASSLWTGGLGNRSPLHF.

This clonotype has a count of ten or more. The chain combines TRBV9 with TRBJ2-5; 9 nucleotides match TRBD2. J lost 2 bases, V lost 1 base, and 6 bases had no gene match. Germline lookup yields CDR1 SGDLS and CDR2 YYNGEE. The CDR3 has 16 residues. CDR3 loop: CASSVSVAGAQETQYF. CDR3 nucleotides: TGTGCCAGCAGCGTATCGGTAGCGGGAGCTCAAGAGACCCAGTACTTC.

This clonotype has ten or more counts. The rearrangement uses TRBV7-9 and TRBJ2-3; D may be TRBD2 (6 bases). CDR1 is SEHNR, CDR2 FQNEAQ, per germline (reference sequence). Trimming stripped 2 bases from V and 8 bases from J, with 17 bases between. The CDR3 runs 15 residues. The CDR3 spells CASSLWGGAPATQYF. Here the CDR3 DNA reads TGTGCCAGCAGCTTATGGGGCGGGGCCCCCGCTACGCAGTATTTT.

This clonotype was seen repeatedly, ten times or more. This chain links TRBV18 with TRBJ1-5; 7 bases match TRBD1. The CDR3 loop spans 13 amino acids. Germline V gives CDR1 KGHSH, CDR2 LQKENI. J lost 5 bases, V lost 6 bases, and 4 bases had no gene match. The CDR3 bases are TGTGCCAGCTCTCCCACAGGGGATCAGCCCCAGCATTTT. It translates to CASSPTGDQPQHF.

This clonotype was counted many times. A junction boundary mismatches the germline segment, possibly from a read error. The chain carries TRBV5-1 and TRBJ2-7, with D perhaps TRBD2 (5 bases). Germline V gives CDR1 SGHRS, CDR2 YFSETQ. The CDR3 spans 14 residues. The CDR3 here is CASSLSGSSYEQYF. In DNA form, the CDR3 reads TGTGCCAGCAGCTTAAGCGGCAGCTCCTACGAGCAGTACTTC.

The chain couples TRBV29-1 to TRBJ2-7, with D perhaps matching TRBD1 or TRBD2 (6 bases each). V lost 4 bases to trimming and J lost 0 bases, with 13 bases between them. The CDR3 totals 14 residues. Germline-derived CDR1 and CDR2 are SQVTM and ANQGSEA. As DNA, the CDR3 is TGCAGCGTTGGGGGGGCAGGGTCCTCCTACGAGCAGTACTTC. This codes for CSVGGAGSSYEQYF.

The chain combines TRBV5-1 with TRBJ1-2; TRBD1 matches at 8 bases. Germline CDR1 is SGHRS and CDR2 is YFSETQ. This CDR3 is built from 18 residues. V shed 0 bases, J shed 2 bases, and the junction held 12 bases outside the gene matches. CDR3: CASSLAGTGLGQNYGYTF. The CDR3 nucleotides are TGCGCCAGCAGCTTGGCCGGGACAGGATTGGGACAAAACTATGGCTACACCTTC. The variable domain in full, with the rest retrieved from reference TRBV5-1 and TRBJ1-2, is KAGVTQTPRYLIKTRGQQVTLSCSPISGHRSVSWYQQTPGQGLQFLFEYFSETQRNKGNFPGRFSGRQFSNSRSEMNVSTLELGDSALYLCASSLAGTGLGQNYGYTFGSGTRLTVV.

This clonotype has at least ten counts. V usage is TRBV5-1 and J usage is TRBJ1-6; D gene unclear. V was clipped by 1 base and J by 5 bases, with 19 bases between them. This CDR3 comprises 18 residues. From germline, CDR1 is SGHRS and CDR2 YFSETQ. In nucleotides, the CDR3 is TGCGCCAGCAGCTTGAATATCCCGGGAACCTCTAATAATTCACCCCTCCACTTT. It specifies CASSLNIPGTSNNSPLHF.

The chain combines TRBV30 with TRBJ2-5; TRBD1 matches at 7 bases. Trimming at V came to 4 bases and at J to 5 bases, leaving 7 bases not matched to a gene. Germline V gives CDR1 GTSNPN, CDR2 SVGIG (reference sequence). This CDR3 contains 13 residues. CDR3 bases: TGTGCCTGGACGAAGGGGGCGCGGGAGACCCAGTACTTC. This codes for CAWTKGARETQYF.

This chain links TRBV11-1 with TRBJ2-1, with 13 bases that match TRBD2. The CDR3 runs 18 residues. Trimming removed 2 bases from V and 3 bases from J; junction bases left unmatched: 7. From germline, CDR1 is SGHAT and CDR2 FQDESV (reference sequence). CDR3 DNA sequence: TGTGCCAGCAGCTTATTTTGGACTAGCGGGGGTAGCTACAATGAGCAGTTCTTC. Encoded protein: CASSLFWTSGGSYNEQFF.

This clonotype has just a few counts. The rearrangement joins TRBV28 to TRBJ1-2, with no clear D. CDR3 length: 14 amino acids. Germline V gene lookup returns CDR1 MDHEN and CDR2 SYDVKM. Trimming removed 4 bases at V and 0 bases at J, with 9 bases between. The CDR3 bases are TGTGCCAGCAGTTCGGCCGGGCCTAACTATGGCTACACCTTC. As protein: CASSSAGPNYGYTF.

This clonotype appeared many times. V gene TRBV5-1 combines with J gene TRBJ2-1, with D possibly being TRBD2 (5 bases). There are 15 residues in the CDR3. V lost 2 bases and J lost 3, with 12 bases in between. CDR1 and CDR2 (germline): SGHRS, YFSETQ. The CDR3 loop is CASSLGPEGYNEQFF. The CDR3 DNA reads TGCGCCAGCAGCTTAGGTCCCGAGGGCTACAATGAGCAGTTCTTC.

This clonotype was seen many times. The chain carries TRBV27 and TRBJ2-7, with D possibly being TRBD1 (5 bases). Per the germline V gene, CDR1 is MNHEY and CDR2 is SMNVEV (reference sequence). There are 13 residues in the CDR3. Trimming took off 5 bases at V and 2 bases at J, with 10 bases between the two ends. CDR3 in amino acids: CASSRGDTYEQYF. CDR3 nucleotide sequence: TGTGCCAGCAGTAGGGGCGATACCTACGAGCAGTACTTC.